This T cell receptor (beta chain) was obtained from a study of blood T cell repertoires in COVID-19. Germline-derived CDR1 and CDR2 are ENHRY and SYGVKD. The CDR3 is 17 amino acids. V was pared by 2 bases and J by 4 bases, with 8 bases of the junction left unmatched. Data came from immunoSEQ multiplex PCR; TCRdb stores just in-frame clones and leaves some out. Of 170,000 or so clones listed, about four fifths are singletons. This clonotype originated in a woman in her 70s with COVID-19, enrolled during active disease. Sequenced sample: peripheral blood. The chain couples TRBV10-3 to TRBJ2-6, with 7 bases lining up with TRBD1. CDR3 coding DNA: TGTGCCATCAGTGAGCGATGGACAGGCTCCGGGGCCAACGTCCTGACTTTC. It yields the protein CAISERWTGSGANVLTF.